The 9 T cell receptor beta chains presented below share a single source sample, sequenced in a study of identical twins. TCRdb reprocessed the 5' RACE reads via MiXCR and lists one record per CDR3 protein. This table has roughly 720,000 distinct CDR3 sequences, 15% to 20% appearing once. The same sample was also studied in work on T cells expressing NK-cell markers.

The sequencing input was PBMCs. All receptors come from a woman aged 18-29 years in good health.

The CDR3 coding sequence is TGTGCCTTCAGTTTGGCCTTTGGTGCGGCAGGGGCCTACAATGAGCAGTTCTTC. Its translation: CAFSLAFGAAGAYNEQFF. The V call is TRBV2, the J call TRBJ2-1, with TRBD1 as a possible D gene (6 bases). V lost 11 bases to trimming and J lost 2 bases, with 28 bases between them. This CDR3 contains 18 residues. Germline assignment: CDR1 SNHLY and CDR2 FYNNEI.

This clonotype has just a few counts. V is TRBV4-3 and J is TRBJ1-4; D perhaps matches TRBD1 (6 bases). From germline, CDR1 is LGHNA and CDR2 YSLEER. This CDR3 comprises 17 residues. Trimming shortened V by 1 base and J by 8 bases, and 20 bases separated the two germline ends. The CDR3 here is CASSQVSMGHRGEKLFF. For the CDR3, the DNA is TGCGCCAGCAGCCAAGTTTCTATGGGACATCGAGGGGAAAAACTGTTTTTT.

This clonotype was picked up a small number of times. J is TRBJ1-1 and V is TRBV27, with D tentatively TRBD1 (6 bases). The V gene lost 2 bases and the J gene lost 1 base, with 14 bases spanning the gap. There are 16 residues in the CDR3. CDR1 and CDR2 from the germline V gene are MNHEY and SMNVEV (reference sequence). The DNA for the CDR3 is TGTGCCAGCAGTTTACGAAGGGCAGGGGAGAACACTGAAGCTTTCTTT. Translation: CASSLRRAGENTEAFF.

This clonotype was seen a few times. The rearrangement uses TRBV6-5 and TRBJ1-1, with D hard to call. V shed 2 bases and J shed 2 bases, with 15 bases lying between them. The CDR3 has 16 residues. CDR1 is MNHEY, CDR2 SVGAGI, per germline. Here the CDR3 reads CASSYHGERQNTEAFF. CDR3 sequence (DNA): TGTGCCAGCAGTTACCACGGGGAGAGGCAAAACACTGAAGCTTTCTTT.

The chain has TRBV18 and TRBJ2-3, with D possibly TRBD1 on 5 matching bases. Trimming cost V 4 bases and J 4 bases, with 21 bases left between them. The CDR3 loop spans 17 amino acids. The V gene's germline CDR1 is KGHSH and CDR2 LQKENI. This CDR3 reads CASSQMVPWQGSDTQYF. The DNA for the CDR3 is TGTGCCAGCTCACAGATGGTGCCCTGGCAGGGCTCAGATACGCAGTATTTT.

This chain links TRBV18 with TRBJ1-1; 8 bases are shared with TRBD1. Germline assignment: CDR1 KGHSH and CDR2 LQKENI. The length of the CDR3 is 14 residues. V dropped 8 bases and J dropped 0; count of bases not matched to a gene: 5. The CDR3 region is CASGQGTMNTEAFF. CDR3 in DNA: TGTGCCAGCGGACAGGGAACAATGAACACTGAAGCTTTCTTT.

This clonotype was counted a few times. This rearrangement joins TRBV27 to TRBJ2-3; D may be TRBD2 (5 bases). CDR3 length: 16 amino acids. Trimming stripped 6 bases from V and 2 bases from J, with 18 bases between. Germline lookup yields CDR1 MNHEY and CDR2 SMNVEV (reference sequence). The CDR3 sequence: CASRPGLRLTTDTQYF. In DNA, the CDR3 is TGTGCCAGCAGGCCAGGACTCCGACTCACCACAGATACGCAGTATTTT.

This clonotype came up a few times. The rearrangement joins TRBV12-3 or TRBV12-4 to TRBJ2-6; D might be TRBD1 or TRBD2, each matching 5 bases. The CDR3 has 16 residues. With 6 bases removed from V and 1 base from J, the gap between germline ends came to 13 bases. The CDR3 loop is CASSPSRASGANVLTF. The CDR3 DNA sequence: TGTGCCAGCAGCCCTAGCAGGGCATCTGGGGCCAACGTCCTGACTTTC.

The CDR3 DNA sequence: TGCAGTGCTAAGTTAAATCGCGGTTACCAAGAGACCCAGTACTTC. Translation gives CSAKLNRGYQETQYF. The V and J genes are TRBV20-1 and TRBJ2-5; D unclear. The CDR3 is 15 residues long. V was trimmed by 4 bases and J by 0 bases, leaving 15 bases between them. Per germline, CDR1 DFQATT and CDR2 SNEGSKA (reference sequence).